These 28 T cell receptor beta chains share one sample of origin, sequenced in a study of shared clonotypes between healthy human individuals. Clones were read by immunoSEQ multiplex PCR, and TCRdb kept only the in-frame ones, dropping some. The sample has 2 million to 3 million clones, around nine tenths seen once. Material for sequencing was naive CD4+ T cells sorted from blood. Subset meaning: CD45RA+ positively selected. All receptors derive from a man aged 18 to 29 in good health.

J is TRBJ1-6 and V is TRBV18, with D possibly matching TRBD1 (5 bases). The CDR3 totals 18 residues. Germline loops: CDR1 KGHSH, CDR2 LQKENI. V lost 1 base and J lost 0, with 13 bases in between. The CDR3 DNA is TGTGCCAGCTCACCACTCCCCCCAGGGAGCTCCTATAATTCACCCCTCCACTTT. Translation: CASSPLPPGSSYNSPLHF.

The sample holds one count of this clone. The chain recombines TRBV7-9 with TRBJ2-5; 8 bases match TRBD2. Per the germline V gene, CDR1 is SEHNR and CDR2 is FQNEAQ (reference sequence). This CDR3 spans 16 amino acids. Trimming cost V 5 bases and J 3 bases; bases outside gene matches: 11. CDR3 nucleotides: TGTGCCAGCAGCCATTGGGCTAGCGGGCGGGAAGAGACCCAGTACTTC. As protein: CASSHWASGREETQYF.

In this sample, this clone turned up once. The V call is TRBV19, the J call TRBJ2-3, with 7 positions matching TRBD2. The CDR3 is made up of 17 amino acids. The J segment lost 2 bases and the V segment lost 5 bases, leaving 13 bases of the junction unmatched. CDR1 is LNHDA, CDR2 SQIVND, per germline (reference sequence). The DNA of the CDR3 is TGTGCCAGTAGTCGACACCCCCTGGGGGGGACCACAGATACGCAGTATTTT. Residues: CASSRHPLGGTTDTQYF.

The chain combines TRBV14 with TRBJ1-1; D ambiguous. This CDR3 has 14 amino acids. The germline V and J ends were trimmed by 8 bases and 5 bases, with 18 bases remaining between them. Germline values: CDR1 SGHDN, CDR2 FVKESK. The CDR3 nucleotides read TGTGCCAGCCAGAAGGACGTGATACGGACTGAAGCTTTCTTT. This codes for CASQKDVIRTEAFF.

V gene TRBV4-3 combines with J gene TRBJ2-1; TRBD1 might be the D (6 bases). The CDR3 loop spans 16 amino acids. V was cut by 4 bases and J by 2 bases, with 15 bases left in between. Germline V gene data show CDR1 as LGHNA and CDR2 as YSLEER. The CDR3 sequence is CASSPGDGRAYNEQFF. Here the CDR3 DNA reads TGCGCCAGCAGCCCAGGGGATGGACGGGCCTACAATGAGCAGTTCTTC.

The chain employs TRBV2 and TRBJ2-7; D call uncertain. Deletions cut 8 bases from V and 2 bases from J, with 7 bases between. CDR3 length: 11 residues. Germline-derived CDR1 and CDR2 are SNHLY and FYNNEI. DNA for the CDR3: TGTGCCAGCCACAGAACCTACGAGCAGTACTTC. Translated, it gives CASHRTYEQYF.

The CDR3 loop reads CASSLAGMDSPLHF. Here the CDR3 DNA reads TGTGCCAGCAGCTTGGCCGGTATGGATTCACCCCTCCACTTT. The J gene is TRBJ1-6, the V gene TRBV5-4; D ambiguous. Germline V gene data show CDR1 as SGHNT and CDR2 as YYREEE (reference sequence). V was trimmed by 0 bases and J by 8 bases, leaving 9 bases between them. The CDR3 covers 14 residues.

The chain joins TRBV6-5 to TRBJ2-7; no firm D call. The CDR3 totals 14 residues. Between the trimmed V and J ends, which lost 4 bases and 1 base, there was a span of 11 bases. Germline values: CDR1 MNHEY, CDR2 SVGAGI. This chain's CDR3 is CASSFTDKSYEQYF. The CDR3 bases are TGTGCCAGCAGTTTCACCGACAAATCCTACGAGCAGTACTTC.

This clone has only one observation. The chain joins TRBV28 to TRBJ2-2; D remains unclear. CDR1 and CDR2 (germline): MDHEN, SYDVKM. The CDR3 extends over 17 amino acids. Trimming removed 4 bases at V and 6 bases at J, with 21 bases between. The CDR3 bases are TGTGCCAGCAGTTCCCCCCGCTCCAGTCGACCGGCCGGGGAGCTGTTTTTT. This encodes CASSSPRSSRPAGELFF.

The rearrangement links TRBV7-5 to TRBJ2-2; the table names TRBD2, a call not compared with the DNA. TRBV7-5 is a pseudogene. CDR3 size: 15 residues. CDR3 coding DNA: TGTGCCAGAAGCTTAGGATCCTCGGTCACCGGGGAGCTGTTTTTT. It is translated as CARSLGSSVTGELFF.

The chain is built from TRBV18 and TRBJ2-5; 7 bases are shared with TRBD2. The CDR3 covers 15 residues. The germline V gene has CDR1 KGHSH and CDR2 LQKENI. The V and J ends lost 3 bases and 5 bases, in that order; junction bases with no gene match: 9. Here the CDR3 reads CASSPRGGSRETQYF. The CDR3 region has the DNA TGTGCCAGCTCACCCCGAGGCGGGAGTCGGGAGACCCAGTACTTC.

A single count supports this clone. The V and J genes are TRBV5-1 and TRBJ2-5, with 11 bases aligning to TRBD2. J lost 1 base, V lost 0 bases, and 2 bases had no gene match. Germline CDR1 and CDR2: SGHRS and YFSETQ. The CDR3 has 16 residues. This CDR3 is CASSLGLAGTQETQYF. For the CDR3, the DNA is TGCGCCAGCAGCTTGGGACTAGCGGGAACCCAAGAGACCCAGTACTTC.

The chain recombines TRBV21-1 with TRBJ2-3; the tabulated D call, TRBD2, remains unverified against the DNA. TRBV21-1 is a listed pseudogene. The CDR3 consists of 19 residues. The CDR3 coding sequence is TGTGCCAGCAGCAAAGCGAGCACTAGCGGGAGCTGCGGCCAAGATACGCAGTATTTT. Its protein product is CASSKASTSGSCGQDTQYF.

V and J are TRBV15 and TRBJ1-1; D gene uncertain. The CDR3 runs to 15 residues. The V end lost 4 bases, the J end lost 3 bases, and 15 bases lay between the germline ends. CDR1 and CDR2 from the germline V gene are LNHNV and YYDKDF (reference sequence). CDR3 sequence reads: CATSKDRSGYTEAFF. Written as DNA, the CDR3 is TGTGCCACCAGCAAGGACCGGTCCGGCTACACTGAAGCTTTCTTT.

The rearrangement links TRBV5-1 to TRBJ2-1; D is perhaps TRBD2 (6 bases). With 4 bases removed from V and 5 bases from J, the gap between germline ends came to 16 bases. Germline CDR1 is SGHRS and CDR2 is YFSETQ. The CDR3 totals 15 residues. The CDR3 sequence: CASSPLAGINNEQFF. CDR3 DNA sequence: TGCGCCAGCAGCCCACTAGCAGGAATTAACAATGAGCAGTTCTTC.

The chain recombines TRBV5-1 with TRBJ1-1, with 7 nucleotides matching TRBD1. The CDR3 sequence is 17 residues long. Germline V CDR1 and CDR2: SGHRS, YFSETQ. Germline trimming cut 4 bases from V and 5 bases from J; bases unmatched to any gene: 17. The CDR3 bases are TGCGCCAGCAGCCTGGGACAGAGGTTGTATCTTGGTACTGAAGCTTTCTTT. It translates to CASSLGQRLYLGTEAFF.

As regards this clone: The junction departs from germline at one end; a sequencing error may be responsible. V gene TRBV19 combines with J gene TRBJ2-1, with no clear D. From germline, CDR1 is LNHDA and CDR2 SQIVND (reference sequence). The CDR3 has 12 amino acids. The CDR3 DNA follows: TGTGCCAGTAGCATAGACTACAATGAGCAGTTCTTC. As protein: CASSIDYNEQFF.

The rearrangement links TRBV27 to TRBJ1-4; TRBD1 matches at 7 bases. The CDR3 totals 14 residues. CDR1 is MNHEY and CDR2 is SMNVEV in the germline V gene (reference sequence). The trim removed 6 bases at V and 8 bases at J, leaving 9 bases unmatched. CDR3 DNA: TGTGCCAGCAGACCACGACAGGGTAACGAAAAACTGTTTTTT. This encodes CASRPRQGNEKLFF.

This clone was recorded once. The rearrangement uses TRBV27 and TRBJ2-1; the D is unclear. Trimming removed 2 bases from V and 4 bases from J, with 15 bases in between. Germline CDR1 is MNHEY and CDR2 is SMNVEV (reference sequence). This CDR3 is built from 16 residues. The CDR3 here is CASSLSIWAEYNEQFF. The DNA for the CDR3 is TGTGCCAGCAGTTTAAGTATTTGGGCCGAGTACAATGAGCAGTTCTTC.

This CDR3 is CASSSARTYGYTF. DNA of the CDR3: TGTGCCAGCAGCTCCGCCAGGACCTATGGCTACACCTTC. The chain combines TRBV7-9 with TRBJ1-2; D gene unclear. The CDR3 extends over 13 amino acids. Germline V lookup: CDR1 SEHNR, CDR2 FQNEAQ (reference sequence). The V and J ends lost 4 bases and 4 bases respectively, with 10 bases between them.

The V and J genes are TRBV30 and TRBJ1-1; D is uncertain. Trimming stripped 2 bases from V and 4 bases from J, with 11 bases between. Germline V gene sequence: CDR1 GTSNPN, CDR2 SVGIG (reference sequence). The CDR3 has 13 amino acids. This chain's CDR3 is CAWSRPWVTEAFF. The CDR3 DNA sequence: TGTGCCTGGAGTAGGCCCTGGGTCACTGAAGCTTTCTTT.

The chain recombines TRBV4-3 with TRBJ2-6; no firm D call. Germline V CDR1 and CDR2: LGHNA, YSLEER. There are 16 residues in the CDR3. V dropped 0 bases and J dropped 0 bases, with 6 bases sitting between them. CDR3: CASSQDRISGANVLTF. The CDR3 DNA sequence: TGCGCCAGCAGCCAAGATCGTATCTCTGGGGCCAACGTCCTGACTTTC.

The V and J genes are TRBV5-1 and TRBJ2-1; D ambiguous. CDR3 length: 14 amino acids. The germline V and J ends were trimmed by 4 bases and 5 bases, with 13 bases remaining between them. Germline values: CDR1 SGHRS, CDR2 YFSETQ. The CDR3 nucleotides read TGCGCCAGCAGCCCGTCAGGCTCTAACAATGAGCAGTTCTTC. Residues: CASSPSGSNNEQFF.

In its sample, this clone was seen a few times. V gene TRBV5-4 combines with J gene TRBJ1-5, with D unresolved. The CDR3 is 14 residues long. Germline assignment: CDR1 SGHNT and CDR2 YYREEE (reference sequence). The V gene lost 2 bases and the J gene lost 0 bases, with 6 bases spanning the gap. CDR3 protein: CASSLEPSNQPQHF. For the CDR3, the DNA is TGTGCCAGCAGCTTAGAGCCTAGCAATCAGCCCCAGCATTTT.

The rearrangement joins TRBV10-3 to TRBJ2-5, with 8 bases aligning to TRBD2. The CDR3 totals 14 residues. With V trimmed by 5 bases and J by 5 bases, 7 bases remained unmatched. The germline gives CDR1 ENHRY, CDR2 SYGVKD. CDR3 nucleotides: TGTGCCATCAGTACTAGCGGAAACGACGAGACCCAGTACTTC. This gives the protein CAISTSGNDETQYF.

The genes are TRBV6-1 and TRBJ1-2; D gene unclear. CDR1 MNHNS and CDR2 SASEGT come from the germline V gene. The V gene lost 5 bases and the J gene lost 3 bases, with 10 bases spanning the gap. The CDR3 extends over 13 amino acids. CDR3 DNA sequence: TGTGCCAGCAGTCCTAGGGCCGACTATGGCTACACCTTC. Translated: CASSPRADYGYTF.

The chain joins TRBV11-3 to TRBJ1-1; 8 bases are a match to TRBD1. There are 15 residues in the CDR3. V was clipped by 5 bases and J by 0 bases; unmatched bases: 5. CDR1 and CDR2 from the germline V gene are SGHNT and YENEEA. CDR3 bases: TGTGCCAGCAGCCCGACAGGGGCTTTGAACACTGAAGCTTTCTTT. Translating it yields CASSPTGALNTEAFF.

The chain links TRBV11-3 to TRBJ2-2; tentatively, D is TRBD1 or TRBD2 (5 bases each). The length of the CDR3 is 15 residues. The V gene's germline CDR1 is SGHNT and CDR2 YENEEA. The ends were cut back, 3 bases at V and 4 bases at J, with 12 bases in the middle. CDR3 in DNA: TGTGCCAGCAGCTTGGGGGAACTACCCACCGGGGAGCTGTTTTTT. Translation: CASSLGELPTGELFF.